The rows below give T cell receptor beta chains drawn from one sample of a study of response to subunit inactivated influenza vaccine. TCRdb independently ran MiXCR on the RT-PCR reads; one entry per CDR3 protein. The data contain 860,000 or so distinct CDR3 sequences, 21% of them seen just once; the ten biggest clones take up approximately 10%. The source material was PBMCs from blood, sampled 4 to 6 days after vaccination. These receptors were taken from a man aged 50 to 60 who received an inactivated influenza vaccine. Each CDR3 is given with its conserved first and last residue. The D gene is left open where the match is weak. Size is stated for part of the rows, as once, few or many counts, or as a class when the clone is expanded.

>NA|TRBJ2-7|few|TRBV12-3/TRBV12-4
CASSLAGFRSRSHHEQYF
TGTGCCAGCAGTCTTGCCGGTTTTAGAAGTCGATCCCACCACGAGCAGTACTTC
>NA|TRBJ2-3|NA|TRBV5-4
CASVAEPEDTQYF
TGTGCCAGCGTCGCGGAGCCGGAAGATACGCAGTATTTT
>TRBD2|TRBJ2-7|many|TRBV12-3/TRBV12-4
CASSQMLAGVYEQYF
TGTGCCAGCAGTCAAATGCTAGCGGGAGTCTACGAGCAGTACTTC
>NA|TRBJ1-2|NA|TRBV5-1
CASSPRPGTAYGYTF
TGCGCCAGCAGCCCCCGTCCCGGGACGGCCTATGGCTACACCTTC
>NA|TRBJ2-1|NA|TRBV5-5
CASSLGDFYNEQFF
TGTGCCAGCAGCTTGGGGGATTTCTACAATGAGCAGTTCTTC
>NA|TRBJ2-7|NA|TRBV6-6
CASSPMSYEQYF
TGTGCCAGCAGTCCAATGTCCTACGAGCAGTACTTC
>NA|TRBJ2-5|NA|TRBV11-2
CASSLRERQSIKLETQYF
TGTGCCAGCAGCTTACGGGAGAGGCAGAGTATTAAGCTTGAGACCCAGTACTTC
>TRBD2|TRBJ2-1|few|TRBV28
CASSLRLAGVEQFF
TGTGCCAGCAGTTTAAGACTAGCGGGAGTTGAGCAGTTCTTC
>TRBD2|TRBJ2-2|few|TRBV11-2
CASSATSGGASGELFF
TGTGCCAGCAGCGCCACTAGCGGGGGGGCTTCGGGGGAGCTGTTTTTT
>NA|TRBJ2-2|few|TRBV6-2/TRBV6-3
CASGGQLYTGELFF
TGTGCCAGCGGAGGACAGTTATACACCGGGGAGCTGTTTTTT
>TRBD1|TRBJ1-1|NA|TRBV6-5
CASRDRGHEAFF
TGTGCCAGCAGGGACAGGGGACATGAAGCTTTCTTT
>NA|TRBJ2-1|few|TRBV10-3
CAISESPGVDEQFF
TGTGCCATCAGTGAGTCGCCGGGGGTTGACGAGCAGTTCTTC
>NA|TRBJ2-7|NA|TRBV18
CASSNFDEQYF
TGTGCCAGCTCAAATTTTGACGAGCAGTACTTC
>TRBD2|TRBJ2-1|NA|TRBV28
CASSELGLGFIYNEQFF
TGTGCCAGCAGTGAGTTGGGACTAGGCTTCATCTACAATGAGCAGTTCTTC
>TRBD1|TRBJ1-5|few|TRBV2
CASTPDRGSNQPQHF
TGTGCCAGCACCCCGGACAGGGGAAGCAATCAGCCCCAGCATTTT
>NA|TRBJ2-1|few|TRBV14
CASSQVRYEQFF
TGTGCCAGCAGCCAAGTTAGGTATGAGCAGTTCTTC
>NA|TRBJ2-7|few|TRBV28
CASTPGPWDSYEQYF
TGTGCCAGCACACCGGGGCCATGGGACTCCTACGAGCAGTACTTC
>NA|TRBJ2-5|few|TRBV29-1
CSVQVPPKETQYF
TGCAGCGTACAAGTTCCTCCTAAAGAGACCCAGTACTTC
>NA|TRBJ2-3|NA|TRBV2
CASSWAGISTDTQYF
TGTGCCAGCAGTTGGGCGGGAATTAGCACAGATACGCAGTATTTT
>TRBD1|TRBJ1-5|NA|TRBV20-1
CSARGQRDDQPQHF
TGCAGTGCAAGGGGACAGAGAGACGATCAGCCCCAGCATTTT
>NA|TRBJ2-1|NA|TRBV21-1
CASSKNKNRLSYNEQFF
TGTGCCAGCAGCAAAAATAAAAACAGGCTAAGCTACAATGAGCAGTTCTTC
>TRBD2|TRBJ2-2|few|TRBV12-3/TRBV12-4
CASSPLLAGGSRELFF
TGTGCCAGCAGCCCGTTACTAGCGGGAGGTAGCCGGGAGCTGTTTTTT
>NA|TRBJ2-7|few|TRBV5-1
CASKIGSLVDEQYF
TGCGCCAGCAAAATCGGGAGTTTGGTGGACGAGCAGTACTTC
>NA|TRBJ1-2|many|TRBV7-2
CASRTGVGGYTF
TGTGCCAGCAGAACCGGGGTCGGTGGCTACACCTTC
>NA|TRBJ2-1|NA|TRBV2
CASSPLGLSYNEQFF
TGTGCCAGCAGTCCCCTGGGCCTCTCCTACAATGAGCAGTTCTTC
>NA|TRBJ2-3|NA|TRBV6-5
CASSSGTLTPDTQYF
TGTGCCAGCAGTTCCGGGACTCTAACCCCAGATACGCAGTATTTT
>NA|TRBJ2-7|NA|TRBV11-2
CASGDWSSYEQYF
TGTGCCAGCGGGGACTGGAGCAGCTACGAGCAGTACTTC
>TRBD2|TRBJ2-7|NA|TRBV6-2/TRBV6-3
CASKQREVRYEQYF
TGTGCCAGCAAACAGCGGGAGGTCCGGTACGAGCAGTACTTC
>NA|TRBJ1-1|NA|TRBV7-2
CASSGGGHTEAFF
TGTGCCAGCAGCGGAGGGGGGCACACTGAAGCTTTCTTT